What follows are 10 T cell receptor beta chains derived from one specimen sequenced in a study of identical twins. Each CDR3 protein is one row after TCRdb ran MiXCR on the 5' RACE reads. The data show some 250,000 distinct CDR3 sequences, 9.5% to 15% seen once. The same data also went into a second study, on yellow fever vaccine responses in identical twins.

The sequenced material came from memory (CD45RO+) T cells sorted from blood. These receptor sequences come from a woman aged 18-30 years in good health.

The chain recombines TRBV7-3 with TRBJ2-7; 9 nucleotides align to TRBD1. With V trimmed by 6 bases and J by 6 bases, 6 bases remained unmatched. In germline, CDR1 is SGHTA, CDR2 FQGTGA. The CDR3 runs to 13 residues. CDR3 amino acids: CASSRGTGFEQYF. The DNA for the CDR3 is TGTGCCAGCAGTCGGGGGACAGGGTTCGAGCAGTACTTC.

This clonotype was counted between two and nine times. The chain employs TRBV5-5 and TRBJ2-7; TRBD2 matches at 11 bases. This CDR3 region has 15 residues. The germline CDR1 and CDR2 sequences are SGHKS and YYEKEE (reference sequence). Trimming took 4 bases from V and 2 from J; bases not matched to a gene: 5. CDR3 nucleotides: TGTGCCAGCAGCCTAATAGCGGGGGGGCCCTACGAGCAGTACTTC. As protein: CASSLIAGGPYEQYF.

This clonotype has a handful of counts. The V gene is TRBV4-2, the J gene TRBJ2-3, with 9 positions matching TRBD2. The CDR3 extends over 17 amino acids. The germline CDR1 and CDR2 sequences are LGHNA and YNFKEQ. Losses at the gene ends were 0 bases for V and 2 bases for J; bases not matched to a gene: 6. Here the CDR3 DNA reads TGTGCCAGCAGCCAAGATCGAGCGGGGGGATCCACAGATACGCAGTATTTT. It encodes CASSQDRAGGSTDTQYF.

The rearrangement links TRBV6-2 or TRBV6-3 to TRBJ2-7; 10 bases match TRBD2. Looked up from germline, CDR1 is MNHEY and CDR2 is SVGEGT. The CDR3 spans 13 residues. Trimming cost V 6 bases and J 7 bases; bases outside gene matches: 6. The chain's CDR3 is CASRRTSGFEQYF. The DNA of the CDR3 is TGTGCCAGCAGGAGGACTAGCGGATTTGAGCAGTACTTC.

This clonotype was counted only a few times. CDR3 in amino acids: CSAEPGQARLTLSYEQYF. The CDR3, as DNA: TGCAGTGCAGAGCCCGGACAGGCAAGATTAACCCTCTCCTACGAGCAGTACTTC. The gene calls are TRBV20-1 and TRBJ2-7; TRBD1 matches 7 bases. Per germline, CDR1 DFQATT and CDR2 SNEGSKA (reference sequence). This CDR3 spans 18 amino acids. The V gene end was trimmed by 6 bases and the J gene end by 0 bases; junction bases not matched to a gene: 20.

The chain employs TRBV7-9 and TRBJ2-3; 10 bases are a match to TRBD2. This CDR3 contains 17 residues. With V trimmed by 4 bases and J by 4 bases, 11 bases remained unmatched. Germline CDR1 reads SEHNR; CDR2 reads FQNEAQ (reference sequence). The chain's CDR3 is CASSWRLAGVVPDTQYF. The CDR3 DNA follows: TGTGCCAGCAGCTGGAGGCTAGCGGGAGTGGTCCCAGATACGCAGTATTTT.

This clonotype appeared many times. The chain uses TRBV12-3 or TRBV12-4 and TRBJ2-7; D remains unclear. This CDR3 region has 12 residues. V lost 3 bases and J 4 bases, leaving 7 bases between the germline ends. The CDR3 sequence is CASSFSTYEQYF. CDR3 nucleotide sequence: TGTGCCAGCAGTTTCTCTACATACGAGCAGTACTTC.

The chain links TRBV7-6 to TRBJ1-3; 8 bases are shared with TRBD1. The germline V gene encodes CDR1 SGHVS and CDR2 FNYEAQ. J gave up 1 base and V 5 bases, and 4 bases lay outside the gene matches. The CDR3 is 15 amino acids. In nucleotides, the CDR3 is TGTGCCAGCAGCGATACAGGGGGATCTGGAAACACCATATATTTT. It specifies CASSDTGGSGNTIYF.

The table lists this clonotype with many counts. The genes are TRBV7-6 and TRBJ2-1; TRBD2 aligns across 13 bases. Germline V CDR1 and CDR2: SGHVS, FNYEAQ. With 5 bases clipped from V and 0 bases from J, the junction kept 4 bases outside the gene matches. This CDR3 has 17 amino acids. CDR3: CASSHGLAGDSYNEQFF. Here the CDR3 DNA reads TGTGCCAGCAGCCACGGACTAGCGGGAGACTCCTACAATGAGCAGTTCTTC. The full variable domain, its missing parts supplied by reference TRBV7-6 and TRBJ2-1, is GAGVSQSPRYKVTKRGQDVALRCDPISGHVSLYWYRQALGQGPEFLTYFNYEAQQDKSGLPNDRFSAERPEGSISTLTIQRTEQRDSAMYRCASSHGLAGDSYNEQFFGPGTRLTVL.

J is TRBJ1-2 and V is TRBV11-2; D is possibly TRBD1 (6 bases). Germline CDR1 reads SGHAT; CDR2 reads FQNNGV. Trimming shortened V by 4 bases and J by 4 bases, and 16 bases separated the two germline ends. This CDR3 comprises 15 residues. CDR3 sequence reads: CASSSIRGISYGYTF. The CDR3 bases are TGTGCCAGCAGCTCGATCAGGGGAATTTCCTATGGCTACACCTTC.